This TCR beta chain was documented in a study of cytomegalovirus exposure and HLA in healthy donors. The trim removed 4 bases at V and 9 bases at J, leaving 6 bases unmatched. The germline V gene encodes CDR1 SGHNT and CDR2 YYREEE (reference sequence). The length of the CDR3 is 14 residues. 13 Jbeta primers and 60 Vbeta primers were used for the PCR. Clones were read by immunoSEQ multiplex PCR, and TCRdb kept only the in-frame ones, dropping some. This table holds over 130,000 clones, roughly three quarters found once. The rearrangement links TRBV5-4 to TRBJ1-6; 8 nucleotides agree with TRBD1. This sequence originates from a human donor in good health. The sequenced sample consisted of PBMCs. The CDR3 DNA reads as TGTGCCAGCAGCAAGGACAGGGTGGGTTCACCCCTCCACTTT. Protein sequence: CASSKDRVGSPLHF.